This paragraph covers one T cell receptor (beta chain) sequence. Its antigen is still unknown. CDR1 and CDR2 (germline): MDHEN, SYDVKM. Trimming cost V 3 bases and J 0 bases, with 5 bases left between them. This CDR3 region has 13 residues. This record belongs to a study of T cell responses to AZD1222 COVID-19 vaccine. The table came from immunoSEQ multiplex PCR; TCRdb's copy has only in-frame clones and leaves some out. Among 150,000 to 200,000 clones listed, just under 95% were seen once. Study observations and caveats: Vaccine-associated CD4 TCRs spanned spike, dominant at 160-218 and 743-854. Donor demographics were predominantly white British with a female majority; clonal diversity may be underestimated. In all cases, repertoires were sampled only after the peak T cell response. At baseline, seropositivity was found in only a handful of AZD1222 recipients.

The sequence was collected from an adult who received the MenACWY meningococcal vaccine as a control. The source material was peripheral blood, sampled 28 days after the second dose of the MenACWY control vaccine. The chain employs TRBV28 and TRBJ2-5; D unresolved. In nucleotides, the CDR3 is TGTGCCAGCAGTTTGGTTCACCAAGAGACCCAGTACTTC. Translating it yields CASSLVHQETQYF.